These 15 T cell receptor beta chains originate from one sample sequenced in a study of T cell repertoires in cytomegalovirus infection. One entry per CDR3 protein results from TCRdb running MiXCR on the reads. In the table there are some 600,000 distinct CDR3 sequences, 20% to 25% of which are singletons. The sequenced sample consisted of CD8+ T cells from PBMCs. These TCRs come from a human donor in good health (CMV status not recorded). Some clones in this sample may be carry-over from other donors' samples.

This clonotype was counted between two and nine times. DNA of the CDR3: TGTGCCAGCAGTTACTCGACGTTTCTGCATGAGCAGTTCTTC. It codes for CASSYSTFLHEQFF. This chain joins TRBV6-5 and TRBJ2-1; the D is unclear. The CDR3 is 14 amino acids. V lost 0 bases, J lost 8 bases, and 11 bases lay in between. Germline CDR1 and CDR2: MNHEY and SVGAGI.

The chain couples TRBV2 to TRBJ1-5, with D possibly matching TRBD1 (5 bases). Germline-derived CDR1 and CDR2 are SNHLY and FYNNEI. Trimming stripped 8 bases from V and 3 bases from J, with 17 bases between. This CDR3 is built from 15 residues. The CDR3 sequence: CASCDGQTNNQPQHF. The CDR3 DNA follows: TGTGCCAGCTGCGACGGACAAACAAACAATCAGCCCCAGCATTTT.

This clonotype was found many times. The chain uses TRBV7-9 and TRBJ1-2; tentative D call: TRBD1 (6 bases). V shed 3 bases and J shed 6 bases, with 8 bases lying between them. The CDR3 totals 12 residues. Germline CDR1 reads SEHNR; CDR2 reads FQNEAQ (reference sequence). The CDR3 DNA sequence: TGTGCCAGCAGCTTGGGGGCGGATGGCTACACCTTC. Its protein is CASSLGADGYTF.

Ten or more counts support this clonotype. V and J are TRBV11-3 and TRBJ2-3; 9 bases are shared with TRBD2. CDR3 length: 15 amino acids. The V and J ends lost 5 bases and 1 base, in that order; junction bases with no gene match: 4. In germline, CDR1 is SGHNT, CDR2 YENEEA. The CDR3 loop is CASSQGLAGTDTQYF. DNA for the CDR3: TGTGCCAGCAGCCAGGGACTAGCAGGCACAGATACGCAGTATTTT.

In DNA, the CDR3 is TGTGCCAGCAGTTACTCCCCCTCAGGGGCGGATAGTGAAAAACTGTTTTTT. This sequence encodes CASSYSPSGADSEKLFF. The genes are TRBV6-6 and TRBJ1-4; maybe TRBD1 (6 bases). The germline V gene has CDR1 MNHNY and CDR2 SVGAGI (reference sequence). V was shortened by 0 bases and J by 7 bases, with 18 bases between the two germline ends. The CDR3 spans 17 residues.

This clonotype was seen a few times. This chain connects TRBV5-4 to TRBJ2-5, with TRBD1 identical over 10 bases. The CDR3 extends over 15 amino acids. V shed 1 base, J shed 1 base, and the junction held 1 base outside the gene matches. The germline V gene has CDR1 SGHNT and CDR2 YYREEE (reference sequence). CDR3 amino acids: CASSLRDRGQETQYF. CDR3 nucleotides: TGTGCCAGCAGCTTGAGGGACAGGGGCCAAGAGACCCAGTACTTC.

V gene TRBV7-2 combines with J gene TRBJ1-2, with D possibly TRBD1 on 6 matching bases. Germline CDR1 reads SGHTA; CDR2 reads FQGNSA. The CDR3 runs to 16 residues. Trimming took off 5 bases at V and 4 bases at J, with 20 bases between the two ends. CDR3 protein: CASSPLTGSGVYGYTF. DNA of the CDR3: TGTGCCAGCAGCCCACTCACAGGGTCCGGGGTCTATGGCTACACCTTC.

J is TRBJ1-1 and V is TRBV28; tentatively, D is TRBD1 (5 bases). The CDR3 length is 17 residues. Trimming removed 6 bases at V and 0 bases at J, with 20 bases between. Germline CDR1 reads MDHEN; CDR2 reads SYDVKM. The CDR3 bases are TGTGCCAGCAGCCGAAGAAAAACTGGACAACTGAACACTGAAGCTTTCTTT. Encoded protein: CASSRRKTGQLNTEAFF.

The chain has TRBV6-1 and TRBJ2-2; D not resolved. The CDR3 is 14 amino acids. CDR1 is MNHNS and CDR2 is SASEGT in the germline V gene. Trimming took 10 bases from V and 1 from J, leaving 13 bases between them. The CDR3 spells CANKVRKNTGELFF. The CDR3 DNA is TGTGCCAACAAAGTTCGGAAGAACACCGGGGAGCTGTTTTTT.

The chain joins TRBV14 to TRBJ2-7; D is perhaps TRBD2 (5 bases). V lost 4 bases, J lost 0 bases, and 13 bases lay in between. The CDR3 consists of 15 residues. Germline CDR1 reads SGHDN; CDR2 reads FVKESK. CDR3 protein: CASSLRDSSSYEQYF. The CDR3 DNA is TGTGCCAGCAGCCTTCGGGATAGTAGCTCCTACGAGCAGTACTTC.

The chain has TRBV7-6 and TRBJ2-1; D remains unclear. Germline V gene data show CDR1 as SGHVS and CDR2 as FNYEAQ. Trimming shortened V by 0 bases and J by 6 bases, and 9 bases separated the two germline ends. The CDR3 totals 14 residues. This chain's CDR3 is CASSLAREVNEQFF. The CDR3 DNA reads TGTGCCAGCAGCTTAGCGCGAGAGGTCAATGAGCAGTTCTTC.

The CDR3 is CASSLELLINYGYTF. CDR3 bases: TGTGCCAGCAGCTTGGAGTTGTTGATAAACTATGGCTACACCTTC. J is TRBJ1-2 and V is TRBV5-5; unclear D gene. Germline-derived CDR1 and CDR2 are SGHKS and YYEKEE (reference sequence). The CDR3 extends over 15 amino acids. V gave up 0 bases and J gave up 2 bases, with 11 bases separating them.

On this clonotype: One end of the junction does not line up with germline, which may come from a read error. V gene TRBV7-9 combines with J gene TRBJ1-6; the match to TRBD1 covers 9 bases. Germline V CDR1 and CDR2: SEHNR, FQNEAQ (reference sequence). This CDR3 is built from 14 residues. The CDR3 sequence: CASGGTGKNSLLHF. DNA for the CDR3: TGTGCCAGCGGGGGGACAGGGAAAAATTCACTCCTCCACTTT.

Comments on this clonotype: Just one base apart from a much larger clone, this may be a read error. The chain has TRBV6-2 or TRBV6-3 and TRBJ2-7; 7 bases are a match to TRBD1. The CDR3 length is 13 residues. Germline loops: CDR1 MNHEY, CDR2 SVGEGT. Written as DNA, the CDR3 is TGTGTCAGCCAACAGGGGATCTACTACGAGCAGTACGTC. Amino acids: CVSQQGIYYEQYV.

This clonotype was seen just once. The chain has TRBV29-1 and TRBJ2-5; D is unresolved. The germline gives CDR1 SQVTM, CDR2 ANQGSEA. Trimming removed 4 bases at V and 6 bases at J, with 15 bases between. CDR3 length: 13 residues. In DNA, the CDR3 is TGCAGCGTTGTGGACGGAGCCTGGAAGACCCAGTACTTC. Residues: CSVVDGAWKTQYF.